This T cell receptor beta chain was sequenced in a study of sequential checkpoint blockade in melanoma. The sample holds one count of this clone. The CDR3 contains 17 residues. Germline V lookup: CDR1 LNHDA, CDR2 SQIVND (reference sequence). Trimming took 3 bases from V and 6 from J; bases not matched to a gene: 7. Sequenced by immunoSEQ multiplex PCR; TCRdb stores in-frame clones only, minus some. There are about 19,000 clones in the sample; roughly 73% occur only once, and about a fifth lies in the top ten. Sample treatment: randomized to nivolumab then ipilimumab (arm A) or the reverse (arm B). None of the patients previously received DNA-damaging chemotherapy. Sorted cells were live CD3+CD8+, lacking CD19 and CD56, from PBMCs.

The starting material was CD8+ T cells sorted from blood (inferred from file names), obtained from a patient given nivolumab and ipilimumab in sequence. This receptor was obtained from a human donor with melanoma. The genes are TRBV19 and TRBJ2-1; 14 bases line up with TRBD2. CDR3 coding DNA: TGTGCCAGTAGTATCCCCTCGGGACTAGCGGGGGTCAATGAGCAGTTCTTC. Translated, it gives CASSIPSGLAGVNEQFF.